The 21 T cell receptor beta chains reported below all come from one sample, sequenced in a study of vaccination effects on CD4 cells after COVID-19. Before any sequencing was done, the ViraFEST assay used viral peptide pools to expand antigen-specific CD4+ T cells. Having been cultured for roughly 10 days, the cells underwent CD4+ T cell isolation. Infection dated between March and December 2020, before the Alpha, Beta and Delta variants reached the United States. The antigens these receptors bind are not known. Measured with immunoSEQ multiplex PCR; TCRdb has only the in-frame clones, and not every one. The sample consists of 20,000 to 25,000 clones, 70% to 85% of them appearing once. The input for sequencing was CD4+ T cells from PBMCs cultured with a peptide pool, taken before COVID-19 vaccination. The receptor source for this set is a human donor who had a prior SARS-CoV-2 infection.

This clone was seen only once. The genes are TRBV11-2 and TRBJ2-5; the D gene is possibly TRBD2 (6 bases). The CDR3 sequence is 14 residues long. The V and J ends lost 3 bases and 3 bases respectively, with 11 bases between them. The V gene's germline CDR1 is SGHAT and CDR2 FQNNGV. As DNA, the CDR3 is TGTGCCAGCAGCTTTTCTAGCGCTGAAGAGACCCAGTACTTC. As protein: CASSFSSAEETQYF. The whole variable domain, remainder taken from reference TRBV11-2 and TRBJ2-5, is EAGVAQSPRYKIIEKRQSVAFWCNPISGHATLYWYQQILGQGPKLLIQFQNNGVVDDSQLPKDRFSAERLKGVDSTLKIQPAKLEDSAVYLCASSFSSAEETQYFGPGTRLLVL.

The chain uses TRBV5-1 and TRBJ2-1; the match to TRBD2 covers 7 bases. J gave up 1 base and V 0 bases, and 4 bases lay outside the gene matches. Germline values: CDR1 SGHRS, CDR2 YFSETQ. The CDR3 length is 16 residues. The CDR3 DNA reads TGCGCCAGCAGCTTGGCCTCTAGCGGTTCCTACAATGAGCAGTTCTTC. Translated: CASSLASSGSYNEQFF.

The rearrangement links TRBV7-2 to TRBJ1-2, with a possible D match to TRBD1 (5 bases). The CDR3 length is 15 residues. The V end lost 5 bases, the J end lost 4 bases, and 17 bases lay between the germline ends. Germline assignment: CDR1 SGHTA and CDR2 FQGNSA. CDR3 sequence reads: CASSQRPGASYGYTF. CDR3 coding DNA: TGTGCCAGCAGCCAACGCCCCGGGGCCTCCTATGGCTACACCTTC.

The V gene is TRBV19, the J gene TRBJ1-3; 9 nucleotides line up with TRBD1. Trimming took 4 bases from V and 9 from J; bases not matched to a gene: 13. This CDR3 is built from 16 residues. Germline CDR1 reads LNHDA; CDR2 reads SQIVND (reference sequence). CDR3 region: CASSTPPGQGFLTIYF. The CDR3 region has the DNA TGTGCCAGTAGTACCCCCCCGGGACAGGGATTTCTCACCATATATTTT.

The chain uses TRBV5-4 and TRBJ2-1; D is perhaps TRBD2 (5 bases). The V gene's germline CDR1 is SGHNT and CDR2 YYREEE (reference sequence). Trimming pared 7 bases from V and 0 bases from J, leaving 14 bases between. The CDR3 spans 15 residues. The DNA of the CDR3 is TGTGCCAGCGGTGGCCGGGGAAGCTCCTACAATGAGCAGTTCTTC. This codes for CASGGRGSSYNEQFF.

The chain uses TRBV24-1 and TRBJ2-5; tentatively, D is TRBD1 or TRBD2 (5 bases each). Trimming pared 0 bases from V and 5 bases from J, leaving 9 bases between. The germline CDR1 and CDR2 sequences are KGHDR and SFDVKD. The CDR3 covers 14 residues. The CDR3, as DNA: TGTGCCACCAGTGATTTGGCCAGGGAGGAGACCCAGTACTTC. Translating gives CATSDLAREETQYF.

Only one count was recorded for this clone. V usage is TRBV29-1 and J usage is TRBJ2-6; D call uncertain. The CDR3 totals 12 residues. V was shortened by 7 bases and J by 4 bases, with 8 bases between the two germline ends. CDR1 is SQVTM, CDR2 ANQGSEA, per germline. DNA of the CDR3: TGCAGCGGCTTGTCGGGGGCCAACGTCCTGACTTTC. Its translation is CSGLSGANVLTF.

By sample share, this clone is medium-sized (0.01 to 0.1%). The gene calls are TRBV3-1 (or the pseudogene TRBV3-2) and TRBJ1-6, with 9 nucleotides matching TRBD1. Germline CDR1 LGHDT, CDR2 YNNKEL (reference sequence). V lost 4 bases, J lost 6 bases, and 4 bases stayed unmatched. The CDR3 loop spans 15 amino acids. The DNA for the CDR3 is TGTGCCAGCAGCCTTACAGGGGGCTCTAATTCACCCCTCCACTTT. Translated: CASSLTGGSNSPLHF.

The chain employs TRBV6-5 and TRBJ2-1, with 9 nucleotides matching TRBD2. CDR3 size: 14 residues. V dropped 7 bases and J dropped 8; count of bases not matched to a gene: 9. The germline gives CDR1 MNHEY, CDR2 SVGAGI. The CDR3 here is CASKAAGGRDEQFF. The CDR3 coding sequence is TGTGCCAGCAAAGCAGCGGGAGGCCGCGATGAGCAGTTCTTC.

This clone occurred once. The chain recombines TRBV5-1 with TRBJ1-2; the D gene is possibly TRBD1 (6 bases). V lost 5 bases and J lost 6, with 14 bases in between. Germline V gives CDR1 SGHRS, CDR2 YFSETQ. The length of the CDR3 is 13 residues. The chain's CDR3 is CASSYGQMNGYTF. As DNA, the CDR3 is TGCGCCAGCAGTTACGGACAGATGAATGGCTACACCTTC. Combining the CDR3 with reference TRBV5-1 and TRBJ1-2 gives the whole variable domain KAGVTQTPRYLIKTRGQQVTLSCSPISGHRSVSWYQQTPGQGLQFLFEYFSETQRNKGNFPGRFSGRQFSNSRSEMNVSTLELGDSALYLCASSYGQMNGYTFGSGTRLTVV.

V is TRBV7-8 and J is TRBJ2-7; D is unresolved. Germline V gene lookup returns CDR1 SGHVS and CDR2 FQNEAQ. Trimming left V 2 bases short and J 4 bases short, with 15 bases between. This CDR3 spans 15 amino acids. This chain's CDR3 is CASSLSSPQLYEQYF. In DNA, the CDR3 is TGTGCCAGCAGCTTAAGTAGTCCTCAGTTGTACGAGCAGTACTTC. Looking up the rest from reference TRBV7-8 and TRBJ2-7 gives the full variable domain: GAGVSQSPRYKVAKRGQDVALRCDPISGHVSLFWYQQALGQGPEFLTYFQNEAQLDKSGLPSDRFFAERPEGSVSTLKIQRTQQEDSAVYLCASSLSSPQLYEQYFGPGTRLTVT.

The chain combines TRBV30 with TRBJ2-6; D might be TRBD2 (5 bases). The CDR3 has 19 residues. Germline V gives CDR1 GTSNPN, CDR2 SVGIG (reference sequence). Trimming pared 2 bases from V and 0 bases from J, leaving 20 bases between. CDR3 nucleotide sequence: TGTGCCTGGAGTAGGTTTCGACGGACCGGAGGCTCTGGGGCCAACGTCCTGACTTTC. This translates into CAWSRFRRTGGSGANVLTF. Combining the CDR3 with reference TRBV30 and TRBJ2-6 gives the whole variable domain SQTIHQWPATLVQPVGSPLSLECTVEGTSNPNLYWYRQAAGRGLQLLFYSVGIGQISSEVPQNLSASRPQDRQFILSSKKLLLSDSGFYLCAWSRFRRTGGSGANVLTFGAGSRLTVL.

V and J are TRBV5-4 and TRBJ2-7; D is perhaps TRBD1 (5 bases). Trimming stripped 0 bases from V and 6 bases from J, with 7 bases between. The CDR3 has 12 amino acids. Per the germline V gene, CDR1 is SGHNT and CDR2 is YYREEE (reference sequence). In DNA form, the CDR3 reads TGTGCCAGCAGCTTGGGAACAGGCGAGCAGTACTTC. Amino acid sequence: CASSLGTGEQYF.

The gene calls are TRBV19 and TRBJ2-1; tentatively, D is TRBD2 (5 bases). The V gene lost 5 bases and the J gene lost 4 bases, with 9 bases spanning the gap. The germline gives CDR1 LNHDA, CDR2 SQIVND (reference sequence). CDR3 length: 13 amino acids. The CDR3: CASSPRTYNEQFF. The DNA of the CDR3 is TGTGCCAGTAGTCCCCGGACTTACAATGAGCAGTTCTTC.

The rearrangement uses TRBV7-8 and TRBJ2-1; TRBD2 agrees at 8 bases. This CDR3 comprises 16 residues. Trimming removed 5 bases from V and 3 bases from J; junction bases left unmatched: 9. CDR1 SGHVS and CDR2 FQNEAQ come from the germline V gene. For the CDR3, the DNA is TGTGCCAGCAGCCAACCCACTAGCGGTTTCTACAATGAGCAGTTCTTC. This translates into CASSQPTSGFYNEQFF.

This sequence joins TRBV29-1 and TRBJ2-7; D is perhaps TRBD2 (6 bases). CDR1 is SQVTM, CDR2 ANQGSEA, per germline. Deletions cut 4 bases from V and 3 bases from J, with 10 bases between. CDR3 size: 12 residues. CDR3 region: CSVGPSVYEQYF. The CDR3 bases are TGCAGCGTTGGTCCTAGCGTCTACGAGCAGTACTTC.

The V call is TRBV6-5, the J call TRBJ2-1, with 9 positions matching TRBD2. Germline V gives CDR1 MNHEY, CDR2 SVGAGI. Unmatched junction bases numbered 11, after V lost 6 bases and J lost 8 bases. The CDR3 sequence is 15 residues long. CDR3 nucleotides: TGTGCCAGCAGAGTTACTAGCGGGTCCGGCGATGAGCAGTTCTTC. The encoded protein is CASRVTSGSGDEQFF.

The chain employs TRBV4-2 and TRBJ1-2, with D possibly being TRBD1 (5 bases). This CDR3 contains 16 residues. The germline V gene encodes CDR1 LGHNA and CDR2 YNFKEQ. The ends were cut back, 0 bases at V and 3 bases at J, with 14 bases in the middle. This chain's CDR3 is CASSQDRAGTHYGYTF. The CDR3 DNA follows: TGTGCCAGCAGCCAAGATCGAGCAGGGACCCACTATGGCTACACCTTC.

This chain joins TRBV11-2 and TRBJ1-1; D gene ambiguous. The CDR3 runs to 13 residues. Germline assignment: CDR1 SGHAT and CDR2 FQNNGV. Trimming removed 3 bases at V and 1 base at J, with 6 bases between. The CDR3 nucleotides are TGTGCCAGCAGCTTCACAAGGAACACTGAAGCTTTCTTT. Protein: CASSFTRNTEAFF.

Only one count was recorded for this clone. This rearrangement joins TRBV28 to TRBJ1-1; D is perhaps TRBD1 (6 bases). Germline CDR1 and CDR2: MDHEN and SYDVKM. Trimming removed 6 bases from V and 0 bases from J, with 20 bases in between. The CDR3 totals 17 residues. This chain's CDR3 is CASRGTRGSGMNTEAFF. CDR3 sequence (DNA): TGTGCCAGCAGGGGGACCAGGGGATCGGGGATGAACACTGAAGCTTTCTTT.

The V and J genes are TRBV7-6 and TRBJ2-2, with no clear D. V lost 1 base and J lost 4, with 7 bases in between. Germline V CDR1 and CDR2: SGHVS, FNYEAQ. The CDR3 is 14 residues long. The CDR3 sequence: CASSLDWGTGELFF. The CDR3 nucleotides are TGTGCCAGCAGCTTAGACTGGGGCACCGGGGAGCTGTTTTTT.